One and the same sample provided the 22 T cell receptor beta chains below, sequenced in a study of T cell responses to AZD1222 COVID-19 vaccine. The method was immunoSEQ multiplex PCR; TCRdb's version includes in-frame clones alone and lacks a portion of them. The data hold 130,000 to 150,000 clones, with around 90% observed a single time. The sequencing here drew on peripheral blood, taken on day 0 of AZD1222 vaccination. These receptors originate from an adult in good health.

The chain employs TRBV12-5 and TRBJ2-7, with 10 bases that match TRBD2. Germline CDR1 is LGHNT and CDR2 is FRNRAP. With 6 bases clipped from V and 1 base from J, the junction kept 24 bases outside the gene matches. The CDR3 is 21 residues long. The CDR3 protein is CASGPLPLRLPGTSVSYEQYF. CDR3 nucleotides: TGTGCTAGTGGCCCACTCCCATTAAGGCTCCCTGGGACTAGCGTTTCCTACGAGCAGTACTTC.

Written as DNA, the CDR3 is TGTGCCAGCAGACTCGACTACGAGCAGTACTTC. Residues: CASRLDYEQYF. This chain uses TRBV3-1 (or the pseudogene TRBV3-2) with TRBJ2-7, with unresolved D. This CDR3 contains 11 residues. V lost 6 bases and J lost 3, with 6 bases in between. Germline V gene sequence: CDR1 LGHDT, CDR2 YNNKEL (reference sequence).

This clone was picked up one time. The rearrangement joins TRBV19 to TRBJ1-4; the D is unclear. The CDR3 is made up of 17 amino acids. Per germline, CDR1 LNHDA and CDR2 SQIVND (reference sequence). The V and J ends lost 7 bases and 0 bases respectively, with 18 bases between them. The CDR3 region has the DNA TGTGCCAGTACCGCCCTCGGGGAGCCCGCAACTAATGAAAAACTGTTTTTT. Its translation: CASTALGEPATNEKLFF.

This clone was detected only a few times. This chain joins TRBV6-2 or TRBV6-3 and TRBJ2-3, with D possibly called TRBD1 or TRBD2 (5 bases each). From germline, CDR1 is MNHEY and CDR2 SVGEGT. This CDR3 is 15 amino acids long. V lost 2 bases, J lost 5 bases, and 14 bases lay in between. In DNA form, the CDR3 reads TGTGCCAGCAGTTACCGGCGGGCCCAGGGAGATACGCAGTATTTT. Translation gives CASSYRRAQGDTQYF.

The V and J genes are TRBV7-6 and TRBJ2-2, with D hard to call. The CDR3 length is 15 residues. Germline V lookup: CDR1 SGHVS, CDR2 FNYEAQ. The V gene lost 6 bases and the J gene lost 0 bases, with 11 bases spanning the gap. In DNA form, the CDR3 reads TGTGCCAGCAGTTCTTACCCATCGAACACCGGGGAGCTGTTTTTT. Its translation: CASSSYPSNTGELFF.

The chain uses TRBV12-3 or TRBV12-4 and TRBJ1-2; D gene uncertain. The germline V and J ends were trimmed by 3 bases and 7 bases, with 9 bases remaining between them. The length of the CDR3 is 12 residues. The CDR3 reads CASSLERSGYTF. Here the CDR3 DNA reads TGTGCCAGCAGTTTGGAGAGGTCTGGCTACACCTTC.

The chain uses TRBV4-1 and TRBJ1-2, with 8 positions matching TRBD1. CDR1 MGHRA and CDR2 YSYEKL come from the germline V gene. V lost 4 bases to trimming and J lost 3 bases; unmatched junction nucleotides: 7. The CDR3 sequence is 15 residues long. In nucleotides, the CDR3 is TGCGCCAGCAGCCCAGGACAGGGACCACACTATGGCTACACCTTC. Residues: CASSPGQGPHYGYTF.

The chain has TRBV18 and TRBJ1-1; D remains ambiguous. Per germline, CDR1 KGHSH and CDR2 LQKENI. Trimming took off 5 bases at V and 1 base at J, with 8 bases between the two ends. This CDR3 spans 13 amino acids. The CDR3 nucleotides read TGTGCCAGCTCATCAACCCCGAACACTGAAGCTTTCTTT. Translation: CASSSTPNTEAFF.

The chain carries TRBV6-5 and TRBJ1-3; unclear D gene. The CDR3 sequence is 16 residues long. The germline CDR1 and CDR2 sequences are MNHEY and SVGAGI. The V end was cut by 0 bases, the J end by 3 bases, with 12 bases between. The CDR3 bases are TGTGCCAGCAGTTACTCGACGACTAGGGATGGAAACACCATATATTTT. Protein: CASSYSTTRDGNTIYF.

This clone has a single count. The V call is TRBV5-1, the J call TRBJ2-5; weak D call: TRBD1 (6 bases). This CDR3 is 17 amino acids long. Looked up from germline, CDR1 is SGHRS and CDR2 is YFSETQ. V lost 9 bases, J lost 8 bases, and 32 bases lay in between. DNA for the CDR3: TGCGCCACCAATAGGGGGTCTCATAAAGGTCGACCTAGTACCCAGTACTTC. This sequence encodes CATNRGSHKGRPSTQYF.

The chain joins TRBV29-1 to TRBJ2-1, with TRBD2 matching over 12 bases. The junction had 5 bases not matched to a gene; V was cut back by 7 bases and J by 7 bases. Looked up from germline, CDR1 is SQVTM and CDR2 is ANQGSEA. The CDR3 has 13 residues. The CDR3 loop reads CSETSGSLNEQFF. The CDR3 DNA reads as TGCAGCGAGACTAGCGGGAGTTTGAATGAGCAGTTCTTC.

This clone has just one count. The rearrangement uses TRBV29-1 and TRBJ1-3; TRBD1 is a possible D gene (5 bases). This CDR3 is 11 amino acids long. Germline CDR1 reads SQVTM; CDR2 reads ANQGSEA. V was trimmed by 0 bases and J by 14 bases, leaving 11 bases between them. DNA for the CDR3: TGCAGCGTTGAAGAAGAGACGGGGGTATATTTT. Translation: CSVEEETGVYF.

The chain carries TRBV5-1 and TRBJ2-7; D not certain. The V end lost 3 bases, the J end lost 7 bases, and 8 bases lay between the germline ends. The length of the CDR3 is 11 residues. The V gene's germline CDR1 is SGHRS and CDR2 YFSETQ. CDR3 loop: CASSSQGEQYF. Written as DNA, the CDR3 is TGCGCCAGCAGCTCACAAGGAGAGCAGTACTTC.

The chain links TRBV27 to TRBJ2-2, with D maybe TRBD2 (6 bases). V lost 5 bases, J lost 0 bases, and 10 bases lay in between. CDR1 and CDR2 (germline): MNHEY, SMNVEV (reference sequence). This CDR3 region has 15 residues. As DNA, the CDR3 is TGTGCCAGCAGTCCCGGGAGAGCGAACACCGGGGAGCTGTTTTTT. It translates to CASSPGRANTGELFF.

The CDR3 is CASSQARGTSTDTQYF. The CDR3 bases are TGTGCCAGCAGCCAAGCTCGCGGGACTAGCACAGATACGCAGTATTTT. The chain is built from TRBV4-2 and TRBJ2-3; a possible D gene is TRBD2 (6 bases). This CDR3 region has 16 residues. With 1 base removed from V and 0 bases from J, the gap between germline ends came to 11 bases. Germline values: CDR1 LGHNA, CDR2 YNFKEQ.

The chain links TRBV28 to TRBJ2-7; no clear D gene. The CDR3 loop spans 16 amino acids. Germline V gives CDR1 MDHEN, CDR2 SYDVKM. Trimming shortened V by 2 bases and J by 2 bases, and 16 bases separated the two germline ends. CDR3 in amino acids: CASSLRWVNRAYEQYF. As DNA, the CDR3 is TGTGCCAGCAGTTTACGGTGGGTGAACAGAGCCTACGAGCAGTACTTC. The whole variable domain, remainder taken from reference TRBV28 and TRBJ2-7, is DVKVTQSSRYLVKRTGEKVFLECVQDMDHENMFWYRQDPGLGLRLIYFSYDVKMKEKGDIPEGYSVSREKKERFSLILESASTNQTSMYLCASSLRWVNRAYEQYFGPGTRLTVT.

The V gene is TRBV7-2, the J gene TRBJ1-5; unclear D gene. The V end was cut by 5 bases, the J end by 0 bases, with 8 bases between. The germline CDR1 and CDR2 sequences are SGHTA and FQGNSA. The CDR3 covers 14 residues. The CDR3 is CASSDYYSNQPQHF. The CDR3 DNA reads as TGTGCCAGCAGCGACTACTATAGCAATCAGCCCCAGCATTTT. The whole variable domain, filled in from reference TRBV7-2 and TRBJ1-5, reads GAGVSQSPSNKVTEKGKDVELRCDPISGHTALYWYRQSLGQGLEFLIYFQGNSAPDKSGLPSDRFSAERTGGSVSTLTIQRTQQEDSAVYLCASSDYYSNQPQHFGDGTRLSIL.

The chain recombines TRBV9 with TRBJ2-1; 7 bases are shared with TRBD2. Germline CDR1 SGDLS, CDR2 YYNGEE. Unmatched junction bases numbered 11, after V lost 4 bases and J lost 4 bases. The CDR3 spans 16 residues. CDR3: CASSPGSGMGYNEQFF. The CDR3 region has the DNA TGTGCCAGCAGCCCGGGGAGCGGGATGGGTTACAATGAGCAGTTCTTC.

V is TRBV19 and J is TRBJ2-1; D is unclear. CDR3 length equals 13 residues. V lost 3 bases to trimming and J lost 7 bases, with 10 bases between them. Per the germline V gene, CDR1 is LNHDA and CDR2 is SQIVND (reference sequence). In DNA, the CDR3 is TGTGCCAGTAGTATCGGTATTGGGAATGAGCAGTTCTTC. Encoded protein: CASSIGIGNEQFF.

This chain joins TRBV7-2 and TRBJ2-1; D remains ambiguous. The V gene's germline CDR1 is SGHTA and CDR2 FQGNSA. V was trimmed by 7 bases and J by 6 bases, leaving 7 bases between them. CDR3 length: 11 amino acids. DNA for the CDR3: TGTGCCAGCACCTTTATCAATGAGCAGTTCTTC. Translation: CASTFINEQFF. Looking up the rest from reference TRBV7-2 and TRBJ2-1 gives the full variable domain: GAGVSQSPSNKVTEKGKDVELRCDPISGHTALYWYRQSLGQGLEFLIYFQGNSAPDKSGLPSDRFSAERTGGSVSTLTIQRTQQEDSAVYLCASTFINEQFFGPGTRLTVL.

The genes are TRBV7-8 and TRBJ1-2; D unresolved. The CDR3 loop spans 15 amino acids. Germline V CDR1 and CDR2: SGHVS, FQNEAQ. The germline V and J ends were trimmed by 5 bases and 2 bases, with 15 bases remaining between them. The CDR3 reads CASSEREGSNYGYTF. The CDR3 coding sequence is TGTGCCAGCAGCGAACGAGAGGGCAGCAACTATGGCTACACCTTC.

V usage is TRBV29-1 and J usage is TRBJ1-1, with TRBD1 identical over 9 bases. This CDR3 comprises 16 residues. Trimming took 3 bases from V and 0 from J; bases not matched to a gene: 8. The germline CDR1 and CDR2 sequences are SQVTM and ANQGSEA. CDR3 loop: CSVEAGTGTMNTEAFF. As DNA, the CDR3 is TGCAGCGTTGAGGCCGGGACAGGGACCATGAACACTGAAGCTTTCTTT. Complete variable domain (other parts from reference TRBV29-1 and TRBJ1-1): SAVISQKPSRDICQRGTSLTIQCQVDSQVTMMFWYRQQPGQSLTLIATANQGSEATYESGFVIDKFPISRPNLTFSTLTVSNMSPEDSSIYLCSVEAGTGTMNTEAFFGQGTRLTVV.